This entry features one T cell receptor beta chain sequence. What it binds is not known. This record comes from a study of T-cell memory formation after mild COVID-19. Study-wide results and limits: Among clones contracting day 15 to 85, CD4/CD8 was balanced, whereas later expanders leaned CD4+. Contracting CD8+ clones were enriched in EMRA, CD4+ mainly in CM and EM.

TCRdb re-analysed the 5' RACE reads in MiXCR, keeping a single row per CDR3 protein. This table has a few hundred thousand distinct CDR3 sequences, around a quarter appearing once. This CDR3 has 14 amino acids. V lost 2 bases, J lost 7 bases, and 4 bases stayed unmatched. CDR1 is SGHTA, CDR2 FQGTGA, per germline. The source of this sequence is an adult woman who had mild COVID-19 (a few samples of this study predate the infection). Cell type and time point are not known. The sample consisted of PBMCs or a T cell subset sorted from them (not recorded which). The chain couples TRBV7-3 to TRBJ2-2; TRBD1 agrees at 7 bases. The chain's CDR3 is CASSLSQGYGELFF. CDR3 bases: TGTGCCAGCAGCTTATCACAGGGGTACGGGGAGCTGTTTTTT.